Each of the 23 T cell receptor beta chains below was sequenced from the same sample in a study of blood T cell repertoires in COVID-19. TCRdb's copy holds only in-frame clones and misses some; the assay was immunoSEQ multiplex PCR. This repertoire shows roughly 360,000 clones, over 80% found once; its top ten account for over 4.5%. Sequencing used PBMCs or T cells enriched from blood (not recorded which). Receptor source: a woman aged 50 to 60 who had recovered from COVID-19.

The chain links TRBV3-1 (or the pseudogene TRBV3-2) to TRBJ1-5, with unresolved D. The CDR3 is 15 amino acids. The germline V and J ends were trimmed by 2 bases and 0 bases, with 8 bases remaining between them. Germline V gives CDR1 LGHDT, CDR2 YNNKEL (reference sequence). In DNA form, the CDR3 reads TGTGCCAGCAGCCAATTCGGAGGTAGCAATCAGCCCCAGCATTTT. This codes for CASSQFGGSNQPQHF.

This chain uses TRBV9 with TRBJ2-1; 8 bases fit TRBD2. Losses at the gene ends were 0 bases for V and 7 bases for J; bases not matched to a gene: 15. The V gene's germline CDR1 is SGDLS and CDR2 YYNGEE. This CDR3 has 18 amino acids. CDR3 in amino acids: CASSVGPPLAGGGNEQFF. CDR3 nucleotides: TGTGCCAGCAGCGTAGGCCCGCCGTTGGCGGGGGGTGGGAATGAGCAGTTCTTC. The whole variable domain, filled in from reference TRBV9 and TRBJ2-1, reads DSGVTQTPKHLITATGQRVTLRCSPRSGDLSVYWYQQSLDQGLQFLIQYYNGEERAKGNILERFSAQQFPDLHSELNLSSLELGDSALYFCASSVGPPLAGGGNEQFFGPGTRLTVL.

The chain joins TRBV19 to TRBJ1-1; D is possibly TRBD1 (5 bases). V lost 7 bases and J 4 bases, leaving 16 bases between the germline ends. Germline V lookup: CDR1 LNHDA, CDR2 SQIVND (reference sequence). This CDR3 spans 14 amino acids. The CDR3 protein is CASILAPGGTEAFF. In DNA, the CDR3 is TGTGCCAGTATCCTAGCCCCGGGGGGCACTGAAGCTTTCTTT.

The DNA of the CDR3 is TGTGCCAGCAGAAGAGCCGGGGACACCGGGGAGCTGTTTTTT. It encodes CASRRAGDTGELFF. This rearrangement joins TRBV7-2 to TRBJ2-2, with TRBD2 as a possible D gene (5 bases). Germline CDR1 SGHTA, CDR2 FQGNSA. With 6 bases removed from V and 3 bases from J, the gap between germline ends came to 11 bases. The CDR3 runs 14 residues.

The chain carries TRBV2 and TRBJ2-1; the match to TRBD1 covers 8 bases. The V segment lost 10 bases and the J segment 10 bases; nucleotides outside the gene matches: 12. In germline, CDR1 is SNHLY, CDR2 FYNNEI. This CDR3 spans 13 amino acids. The CDR3 reads CATGQGPSREQFF. For the CDR3, the DNA is TGTGCCACCGGACAGGGCCCATCGAGAGAGCAGTTCTTC.

This chain links TRBV5-1 with TRBJ2-3, with a tentative D call TRBD2 (5 bases). The CDR3 spans 14 residues. The ends were cut back, 4 bases at V and 2 bases at J, with 11 bases in the middle. Germline assignment: CDR1 SGHRS and CDR2 YFSETQ. The DNA of the CDR3 is TGCGCCAGCAGCAATAATGGACTCACAGATACGCAGTATTTT. Its protein product is CASSNNGLTDTQYF.

The V call is TRBV19, the J call TRBJ1-2; unclear D gene. Deletions cut 4 bases from V and 7 bases from J, with 16 bases between. The V gene's germline CDR1 is LNHDA and CDR2 SQIVND (reference sequence). CDR3 length equals 14 residues. The CDR3 DNA is TGTGCCAGTAGTACCGGAGGCCCAATGTTTGGCTACACCTTC. Translation: CASSTGGPMFGYTF.

V is TRBV5-4 and J is TRBJ1-5, with a tentative D call TRBD1 (5 bases). V lost 0 bases and J 8 bases, leaving 9 bases between the germline ends. CDR3 length equals 13 residues. CDR1 and CDR2 (germline): SGHNT, YYREEE (reference sequence). The CDR3 loop is CASSLAGGKPQHF. CDR3 DNA sequence: TGTGCCAGCAGCTTGGCCGGGGGAAAGCCCCAGCATTTT.

The rearrangement uses TRBV3-1 (or the pseudogene TRBV3-2) and TRBJ2-1; 9 nucleotides match TRBD2. Unmatched junction bases numbered 6, after V lost 5 bases and J lost 7 bases. The CDR3 contains 14 residues. CDR1 LGHDT and CDR2 YNNKEL come from the germline V gene (reference sequence). CDR3: CASSGSGRFNEQFF. In DNA form, the CDR3 reads TGTGCCAGCAGCGGTAGCGGGAGATTTAATGAGCAGTTCTTC.

This chain connects TRBV6-5 to TRBJ1-1, with a possible D match to TRBD1 (5 bases). Germline assignment: CDR1 MNHEY and CDR2 SVGAGI. V lost 2 bases to trimming and J lost 4 bases, with 14 bases between them. The CDR3 loop spans 15 amino acids. The CDR3 DNA reads as TGTGCCAGCAGTTACCAGGGCCTGGGCGGCACTGAAGCTTTCTTT. Encoded protein: CASSYQGLGGTEAFF.

The V and J genes are TRBV19 and TRBJ2-7, with 12 bases identical to TRBD2. Trimming removed 4 bases from V and 2 bases from J; junction bases left unmatched: 3. CDR3 length: 15 amino acids. Looked up from germline, CDR1 is LNHDA and CDR2 is SQIVND (reference sequence). Written as DNA, the CDR3 is TGTGCCAGTAGTACTAGCGGGGGGGCGGCCTACGAGCAGTACTTC. It translates to CASSTSGGAAYEQYF.

This clone has only a few counts. The chain is built from TRBV5-5 and TRBJ2-1, with D perhaps TRBD2 (6 bases). Trimming took off 2 bases at V and 6 bases at J, with 15 bases between the two ends. CDR3 size: 15 residues. Looked up from germline, CDR1 is SGHKS and CDR2 is YYEKEE (reference sequence). The DNA of the CDR3 is TGTGCCAGCAGCTTTCAGGAGGGATCGGGCAATGAGCAGTTCTTC. Protein: CASSFQEGSGNEQFF.

The chain couples TRBV5-1 to TRBJ1-1, with a weak D call TRBD1 (6 bases). The CDR3 runs 14 residues. V was pared by 4 bases and J by 1 base, with 11 bases between. CDR1 SGHRS and CDR2 YFSETQ come from the germline V gene. The CDR3 sequence is CASSPRTANTEAFF. As DNA, the CDR3 is TGCGCCAGCAGCCCAAGGACAGCGAACACTGAAGCTTTCTTT.

The J gene is TRBJ2-1, the V gene TRBV30; D unclear. V lost 0 bases to trimming and J lost 0 bases, with 9 bases between them. The CDR3 has 15 amino acids. Looked up from germline, CDR1 is GTSNPN and CDR2 is SVGIG (reference sequence). In DNA, the CDR3 is TGTGCCTGGAGTGTACAAGCGAACTCCTACAATGAGCAGTTCTTC. Its protein product is CAWSVQANSYNEQFF. Full variable domain (outside the CDR3, taken from reference TRBV30 and TRBJ2-1): SQTIHQWPATLVQPVGSPLSLECTVEGTSNPNLYWYRQAAGRGLQLLFYSVGIGQISSEVPQNLSASRPQDRQFILSSKKLLLSDSGFYLCAWSVQANSYNEQFFGPGTRLTVL.

The chain carries TRBV5-1 and TRBJ1-1; 8 bases line up with TRBD1. The CDR3 sequence is 16 residues long. Trimming removed 3 bases from V and 2 bases from J; junction bases left unmatched: 9. The V gene's germline CDR1 is SGHRS and CDR2 YFSETQ. The CDR3 is CASSSNRDRINTEAFF. CDR3 DNA: TGCGCCAGCAGCTCGAATAGGGACAGGATAAACACTGAAGCTTTCTTT.

The CDR3 sequence: CASSLPAGLVGYTF. The CDR3 bases are TGTGCCAGCAGCCTCCCCGCCGGTTTAGTAGGCTACACCTTC. V usage is TRBV11-2 and J usage is TRBJ1-2; no definite D call. The germline gives CDR1 SGHAT, CDR2 FQNNGV. With 5 bases removed from V and 8 bases from J, the gap between germline ends came to 18 bases. The CDR3 loop spans 14 amino acids.

This sequence joins TRBV13 and TRBJ2-1; D is undetermined. Trimming shortened V by 0 bases and J by 0 bases, and 6 bases separated the two germline ends. Germline V gene data show CDR1 as PRHDT and CDR2 as FYEKMQ (reference sequence). The CDR3 covers 15 residues. This CDR3 is CASSLGRSSYNEQFF. Written as DNA, the CDR3 is TGTGCCAGCAGCTTAGGGCGGAGCTCCTACAATGAGCAGTTCTTC.

The sample holds one count of this clone. V usage is TRBV6-5 and J usage is TRBJ2-3; 7 nucleotides align to TRBD1. CDR1 is MNHEY and CDR2 is SVGAGI in the germline V gene. The CDR3 length is 15 residues. Trimming took 2 bases from V and 1 from J; bases not matched to a gene: 3. For the CDR3, the DNA is TGTGCCAGCAGTTACCAGGGGGTGGGCACAGATACGCAGTATTTT. Amino acid sequence: CASSYQGVGTDTQYF.

The chain joins TRBV7-2 to TRBJ2-7; 11 bases map to TRBD2. The ends lost 5 bases at V and 3 bases at J; junction bases unmatched: 9. CDR3 length: 16 residues. In germline, CDR1 is SGHTA, CDR2 FQGNSA. CDR3 sequence (DNA): TGTGCCAGCAGCGTGAAACTAGCGGGGGCCCTCTACGAGCAGTACTTC. Encoded protein: CASSVKLAGALYEQYF. Full variable domain (outside the CDR3, taken from reference TRBV7-2 and TRBJ2-7): GAGVSQSPSNKVTEKGKDVELRCDPISGHTALYWYRQSLGQGLEFLIYFQGNSAPDKSGLPSDRFSAERTGGSVSTLTIQRTQQEDSAVYLCASSVKLAGALYEQYFGPGTRLTVT.

The chain couples TRBV5-4 to TRBJ2-3; 7 nucleotides align to TRBD2. Trimming removed 5 bases from V and 5 bases from J; junction bases left unmatched: 8. Germline V gene lookup returns CDR1 SGHNT and CDR2 YYREEE (reference sequence). This CDR3 contains 14 residues. CDR3 region: CASSSREAGDTQYF. CDR3 in DNA: TGTGCCAGCAGTTCCCGGGAGGCCGGAGATACGCAGTATTTT.

The rearrangement joins TRBV5-6 to TRBJ1-1, with D possibly being TRBD1 (5 bases). The CDR3 is made up of 16 amino acids. V was pared by 0 bases and J by 4 bases, with 16 bases between. The germline V gene has CDR1 SGHDT and CDR2 YYEEEE. The DNA for the CDR3 is TGTGCCAGCAGCTTGGGCGCGCGACGCGGGGGCACTGAAGCTTTCTTT. Its protein is CASSLGARRGGTEAFF.

The rearrangement links TRBV16 to TRBJ1-1; TRBD1 is a possible D gene (5 bases). This CDR3 is 14 amino acids long. Germline CDR1 KGHSY, CDR2 FQNENV. V gave up 8 bases and J gave up 5 bases, with 18 bases separating them. The CDR3 DNA reads as TGTGCCAGCGACCAGATAAGGGCAGGGACTGAAGCTTTCTTT. Its translation: CASDQIRAGTEAFF. Variable domain in full (rest from reference TRBV16 and TRBJ1-1): GEEVAQTPKHLVRGEGQKAKLYCAPIKGHSYVFWYQQVLKNEFKFLISFQNENVFDETGMPKERFSAKCLPNSPCSLEIQATKLEDSAVYFCASDQIRAGTEAFFGQGTRLTVV.

V gene TRBV2 combines with J gene TRBJ1-6, with 7 positions matching TRBD1. V shed 6 bases and J 6 bases; nucleotides not matched to a gene: 14. Germline CDR1 SNHLY, CDR2 FYNNEI. This CDR3 region has 17 residues. CDR3: CASSLTGSGSGNSPLHF. CDR3 nucleotides: TGTGCCAGCAGCCTGACAGGGTCCGGGAGCGGTAATTCACCCCTCCACTTT.